This T cell receptor (beta chain) is from a study of CD8+ T cells in alopecia areata. Study-wide results and caveats: Clonality was higher in lesional than normal scalp, especially in alopecia totalis/universalis. Scalp sequencing captures resident alphabeta T cells of normal skin too.

Sequencing relied on a cDNA template that was reverse transcribed from extracted RNA. This table comes from immunoSEQ multiplex PCR, and its TCRdb copy is limited to in-frame clones, with some not included. The sample has about 270,000 clones; about 60% are singletons. Notes on this clone: Its target is not known.

Treatment meaning: oral pan-JAK inhibitor, 5-10 mg twice daily. CDR1 and CDR2 (germline): SQVTM, ANQGSEA. This CDR3 is 12 amino acids long. V dropped 4 bases and J dropped 5 bases, with 10 bases sitting between them. The material was CD4+ T cells sorted from blood, obtained at week 52, from a patient treated with tofacitinib. This sequence joins TRBV29-1 and TRBJ2-3; D possibly matches TRBD1 or TRBD2 (5 bases each). The TCR was taken from a human donor with alopecia areata. The CDR3 DNA follows: TGCAGCGTTGTGGAGAGGGGAGATACGCAGTATTTT. This gives the protein CSVVERGDTQYF.